This passage covers 27 T cell receptor beta chains from one sample sequenced in a study of neurological immune-mediated disorders. Each CDR3 protein is one row after TCRdb ran MiXCR on the 5' RACE reads. The sample carries about 59,000 distinct CDR3 sequences, less than 25% recorded once. The time point was: technical triplicate 2. What was sequenced was PBMCs. The receptors here all came from a man aged 60-69 years with HTLV-1-associated myelopathy (HAM/TSP).

The chain employs TRBV20-1 and TRBJ1-6; unclear D gene. The V end lost 3 bases, the J end lost 5 bases, and 14 bases lay between the germline ends. The CDR3 is 15 amino acids. Looked up from germline, CDR1 is DFQATT and CDR2 is SNEGSKA (reference sequence). The CDR3 reads CSASVEGRNNSPLHF. The CDR3 DNA is TGCAGTGCTAGCGTAGAAGGGCGCAATAATTCACCCCTCCACTTT.

The gene calls are TRBV5-1 and TRBJ2-5, with 9 bases aligning to TRBD2. Germline trimming cut 4 bases from V and 6 bases from J; bases unmatched to any gene: 13. Germline-derived CDR1 and CDR2 are SGHRS and YFSETQ. This CDR3 comprises 16 residues. CDR3 in amino acids: CASSGQAGGTGKTQYF. The CDR3 DNA reads as TGCGCCAGCAGCGGTCAAGCGGGAGGTACTGGGAAGACCCAGTACTTC.

This clonotype was detected ten times or more. DNA for the CDR3: TGCAGTGCTAGTATTGACGGAGACACCGGGGAGCTGTTTTTT. This codes for CSASIDGDTGELFF. The chain employs TRBV20-1 and TRBJ2-2; D gene ambiguous. This CDR3 has 14 residues. The germline CDR1 and CDR2 sequences are DFQATT and SNEGSKA (reference sequence). The V gene lost 3 bases and the J gene lost 3 bases, with 11 bases spanning the gap.

This clonotype occurred many times. The rearrangement links TRBV12-3 or TRBV12-4 to TRBJ2-3; 8 nucleotides align to TRBD2. With V trimmed by 5 bases and J by 5 bases, 12 bases remained unmatched. The CDR3 consists of 16 residues. The CDR3 is CASSAPPREGQDTQYF. The CDR3 nucleotides read TGTGCCAGCAGTGCCCCCCCACGGGAGGGGCAAGATACGCAGTATTTT.

This clonotype has a single count. The chain carries TRBV11-2 and TRBJ2-1; TRBD2 agrees at 7 bases. Germline CDR1 is SGHAT and CDR2 is FQNNGV. This CDR3 contains 16 residues. With V trimmed by 5 bases and J by 6 bases, 13 bases remained unmatched. In DNA, the CDR3 is TGTGCCAGCAGCCCCCGTACCGGGAGGAGCCTCAATGAGCAGTTCTTC. Encoded protein: CASSPRTGRSLNEQFF. Drawing the rest from reference TRBV11-2 and TRBJ2-1, the complete variable domain is EAGVAQSPRYKIIEKRQSVAFWCNPISGHATLYWYQQILGQGPKLLIQFQNNGVVDDSQLPKDRFSAERLKGVDSTLKIQPAKLEDSAVYLCASSPRTGRSLNEQFFGPGTRLTVL.

V gene TRBV20-1 combines with J gene TRBJ1-1, with D possibly matching TRBD1 (5 bases). Germline values: CDR1 DFQATT, CDR2 SNEGSKA (reference sequence). The V end lost 0 bases, the J end lost 0 bases, and 11 bases lay between the germline ends. The CDR3 totals 15 residues. The CDR3 protein is CSARDSPTVNTEAFF. CDR3 DNA sequence: TGCAGTGCTAGAGATTCTCCGACAGTGAACACTGAAGCTTTCTTT.

This clonotype was picked up one time. The chain carries TRBV28 and TRBJ1-5; TRBD1 aligns across 8 bases. CDR1 is MDHEN, CDR2 SYDVKM, per germline. This CDR3 contains 14 residues. With V trimmed by 5 bases and J by 7 bases, 7 bases remained unmatched. CDR3 sequence reads: CASSPRTGNQPQHF. The CDR3 DNA follows: TGTGCCAGCAGTCCCAGGACAGGGAACCAGCCCCAGCATTTT.

Only a few counts were recorded for this clonotype. The J gene is TRBJ2-2, the V gene TRBV24-1; D ambiguous. The CDR3 length is 13 residues. CDR1 KGHDR and CDR2 SFDVKD come from the germline V gene. With 5 bases removed from V and 9 bases from J, the gap between germline ends came to 12 bases. CDR3 residues: CATSVLPARELFF. In nucleotides, the CDR3 is TGTGCCACCAGTGTCTTACCGGCCAGGGAGCTGTTTTTT.

There are many counts of this clonotype. V and J are TRBV5-1 and TRBJ2-6, with D unclear. Germline V gives CDR1 SGHRS, CDR2 YFSETQ. The V gene lost 1 base and the J gene lost 0 bases, with 8 bases spanning the gap. The CDR3 runs 16 residues. The CDR3 reads CASSLSTSSGANVLTF. The DNA for the CDR3 is TGCGCCAGCAGCTTGAGCACCAGCTCTGGGGCCAACGTCCTGACTTTC.

In this sample, this clonotype turned up many times. The chain's CDR3 is CASSLTGMEQFF. The CDR3 nucleotides read TGTGCCAGCAGCTTGACTGGAATGGAGCAGTTCTTC. V and J are TRBV5-5 and TRBJ2-1, with D uncertain. The CDR3 spans 12 residues. Germline-derived CDR1 and CDR2 are SGHKS and YYEKEE (reference sequence). Trimming took 1 base from V and 10 from J, leaving 9 bases between them.

In its sample, this clonotype was seen many times. The J gene is TRBJ2-7, the V gene TRBV6-5, with 7 bases that match TRBD1. From germline, CDR1 is MNHEY and CDR2 SVGAGI. The CDR3 length is 14 residues. V was pared by 6 bases and J by 2 bases, with 7 bases of the junction left unmatched. The CDR3 sequence: CASRRDSLTYEQYF. CDR3 in DNA: TGTGCCAGCAGAAGGGACAGCTTAACCTACGAGCAGTACTTC.

This clonotype appeared many times. The chain is built from TRBV5-1 and TRBJ2-7, with 7 positions matching TRBD1. Trimming at V came to 4 bases and at J to 4 bases, leaving 8 bases not matched to a gene. This CDR3 is 14 amino acids long. Germline CDR1 reads SGHRS; CDR2 reads YFSETQ. The DNA for the CDR3 is TGCGCCAGCAGCCCTGGGACAGCTTCATACGAGCAGTACTTC. It encodes CASSPGTASYEQYF.

In its sample, this clonotype was seen many times. The chain couples TRBV21-1 to TRBJ1-2; TRBD1, the D gene given by the table, was not confirmed from the DNA. TRBV21-1 is flagged as a pseudogene. The length of the CDR3 is 14 residues. The CDR3 here is CARAPGHKPYGYTF. CDR3 nucleotides: TGTGCCAGAGCTCCGGGACACAAACCTTATGGCTACACCTTC.

This clonotype was detected only once. The gene calls are TRBV24-1 and TRBJ2-1; 7 bases align to TRBD2. Trimming took 8 bases from V and 5 from J; bases not matched to a gene: 11. Germline values: CDR1 KGHDR, CDR2 SFDVKD. The CDR3 length is 15 residues. CDR3 protein: CATIEGAGRDNEQFF. The DNA of the CDR3 is TGTGCCACCATTGAGGGAGCGGGAAGGGACAATGAGCAGTTCTTC.

Many counts were recorded for this clonotype. The chain has TRBV7-2 and TRBJ2-7; 10 bases line up with TRBD1. The germline V gene has CDR1 SGHTA and CDR2 FQGNSA. This CDR3 is built from 15 residues. V lost 1 base, J lost 5 bases, and 5 bases stayed unmatched. CDR3 in DNA: TGTGCCAGCAGCTTAGGACAGGGGGCGTTTGACGAGCAGTACTTC. This encodes CASSLGQGAFDEQYF.

This clonotype was picked up many times. The chain recombines TRBV12-3 or TRBV12-4 with TRBJ2-1, with 10 bases fitting TRBD2. V was clipped by 3 bases and J by 0 bases; unmatched bases: 2. The CDR3 covers 16 residues. For the CDR3, the DNA is TGTGCCAGCAGTTTGTCTAGCGGGAGCTCCTACAATGAGCAGTTCTTC. Translated, it gives CASSLSSGSSYNEQFF.

The rearrangement joins TRBV6-5 to TRBJ2-7; perhaps TRBD1 as D (6 bases). V lost 5 bases, J lost 5 bases, and 13 bases lay in between. The CDR3 is 13 amino acids. CDR1 and CDR2 (germline): MNHEY, SVGAGI. CDR3 region: CASSIQGDNEQYF. The CDR3 DNA follows: TGTGCCAGCAGTATACAGGGAGACAACGAGCAGTACTTC.

The rearrangement uses TRBV15 and TRBJ2-2; TRBD1 agrees at 9 bases. The V gene end was trimmed by 6 bases and the J gene end by 8 bases; junction bases not matched to a gene: 13. The CDR3 is 16 residues long. Germline V gene sequence: CDR1 LNHNV, CDR2 YYDKDF (reference sequence). CDR3 protein: CATRNPGQGAPGELFF. CDR3 coding DNA: TGTGCCACCAGGAACCCGGGACAGGGAGCCCCTGGGGAGCTGTTTTTT.

This clonotype was seen repeatedly, ten times or more. The V gene is TRBV28, the J gene TRBJ1-1; 8 bases are a match to TRBD1. Per germline, CDR1 MDHEN and CDR2 SYDVKM. CDR3 length equals 14 residues. With 8 bases clipped from V and 4 bases from J, the junction kept 9 bases outside the gene matches. The CDR3 sequence is CASLRQGRRTEAFF. CDR3 in DNA: TGTGCCAGCTTACGACAGGGGCGCCGCACTGAAGCTTTCTTT. Full variable domain (outside the CDR3, taken from reference TRBV28 and TRBJ1-1): DVKVTQSSRYLVKRTGEKVFLECVQDMDHENMFWYRQDPGLGLRLIYFSYDVKMKEKGDIPEGYSVSREKKERFSLILESASTNQTSMYLCASLRQGRRTEAFFGQGTRLTVV.

Ten or more counts support this clonotype. This chain uses TRBV20-1 with TRBJ2-3, with D maybe TRBD1 (6 bases). Trimming took off 7 bases at V and 6 bases at J, with 17 bases between the two ends. This CDR3 is 13 amino acids long. Germline V gene data show CDR1 as DFQATT and CDR2 as SNEGSKA (reference sequence). The CDR3 DNA reads as TGCAGTGGATCGGCAGGGGCAGGGGATACGCAGTATTTT. Translating it yields CSGSAGAGDTQYF.

The chain is built from TRBV4-1 and TRBJ2-7, with TRBD2 matching 9 bases. This CDR3 has 15 residues. Germline CDR1 is MGHRA and CDR2 is YSYEKL. V shed 3 bases, J shed 5 bases, and the junction held 8 bases outside the gene matches. The CDR3 sequence: CASSQPGTSRNEQYF. CDR3 bases: TGCGCCAGCAGCCAGCCCGGGACTAGCAGGAACGAGCAGTACTTC.

In its sample, this clonotype was seen many times. The germline gene is not matched at one end of the junction; a read error may be the cause. V is TRBV3-1 and J is TRBJ2-7; TRBD2 aligns across 11 bases. This CDR3 contains 17 residues. Looked up from germline, CDR1 is LGHDT and CDR2 is YNNKEL (reference sequence). CDR3 coding DNA: TGTGCCAGCAGCCAGGCTGGGACTAGCGGTCTCTCCGACGAGCAGTACTTC. Protein sequence: CASSQAGTSGLSDEQYF.

The gene calls are TRBV6-1 and TRBJ2-2, with D possibly matching TRBD1 (5 bases). Germline CDR1 reads MNHNS; CDR2 reads SASEGT. CDR3 length equals 15 residues. V was pared by 2 bases and J by 0 bases, with 7 bases between. The CDR3 bases are TGTGCCAGCAGTGAATGGGGCGCGAACACCGGGGAGCTGTTTTTT. Amino acid sequence: CASSEWGANTGELFF.

The chain joins TRBV19 to TRBJ1-2; D gene ambiguous. Trimming removed 11 bases at V and 8 bases at J, with 12 bases between. Germline values: CDR1 LNHDA, CDR2 SQIVND (reference sequence). This CDR3 has 10 residues. The CDR3 loop reads CAAGGFGYTF. CDR3 coding DNA: TGTGCCGCAGGCGGATTCGGCTACACCTTC.

This clonotype was seen many times. This chain uses TRBV14 with TRBJ2-1; 9 bases fit TRBD2. CDR1 and CDR2 (germline): SGHDN, FVKESK. V shed 3 bases, J shed 10 bases, and the junction held 1 base outside the gene matches. The CDR3 runs 12 residues. The CDR3 DNA is TGTGCCAGCAGCCAGCTAGCGGGAGAGCAGTTCTTC. It is translated as CASSQLAGEQFF.

This rearrangement joins TRBV18 to TRBJ1-2; tentatively, D is TRBD1 (6 bases). The V and J ends lost 3 bases and 5 bases respectively, with 13 bases between them. CDR1 and CDR2 from the germline V gene are KGHSH and LQKENI. This CDR3 is 14 amino acids long. The CDR3, as DNA: TGTGCCAGCTCACCTCTCGGGACAACTTATGGCTACACCTTC. This translates into CASSPLGTTYGYTF.

This clonotype has a handful of counts. The V gene is TRBV6-5, the J gene TRBJ2-2, with TRBD1 as a possible D gene (7 bases). This CDR3 spans 12 amino acids. Germline V CDR1 and CDR2: MNHEY, SVGAGI. V gave up 7 bases and J gave up 13 bases, with 16 bases separating them. CDR3 sequence reads: CASTSGGRVLFF. CDR3 DNA sequence: TGTGCCAGCACTTCAGGGGGGCGGGTGCTGTTTTTT.